This T cell receptor (beta chain) stems from a study of cytomegalovirus exposure and HLA in healthy donors. Study-wide points: Versus the roughly 670-donor mean, an Asian-associated ancestry cluster reportedly showed fewer N-insertions in a later analysis. Analysis was carried out at a later point, and it linked a missense DCLRE1C variant to TCR beta V- and J-gene trimming. Generally TCR sequences proved uncommon, though certain public TCRs appeared in numerous donors.

Note on this clone: Its antigen is not known.

13 Jbeta primers and 60 Vbeta primers were used for the PCR. Only in-frame clones appear in the TCRdb table, and some are missing; sequencing was by immunoSEQ multiplex PCR. The data contain 90,000 to 120,000 clones, about 9.4% of them singletons. Per germline, CDR1 LNHDA and CDR2 SQIVND (reference sequence). The CDR3 is made up of 17 amino acids. J gave up 5 bases and V 2 bases, and 11 bases lay outside the gene matches. The sequence derives from a man aged 35 to 55 in good health and CMV-seropositive. Material for sequencing was PBMCs. V usage is TRBV19 and J usage is TRBJ1-5; 8 bases match TRBD1. CDR3 nucleotide sequence: TGTGCCAGTAGTATAAGAGGACAGGGCGTTTGGGATCAGCCCCAGCATTTT. As protein: CASSIRGQGVWDQPQHF.